This TCR beta chain was sequenced during a study of graft-versus-host responses after intestinal transplantation. Study-level information: Recipients received multivisceral, liver-intestinal, or isolated intestinal transplants.

Profiling relied on immunoSEQ multiplex PCR, and the TCRdb table lists in-frame clones only, not all of them. The sample shows under 45,000 clones, nearly 90% of them seen only once. Trimming removed 4 bases from V and 4 bases from J; junction bases left unmatched: 12. CDR3 length: 16 residues. The germline CDR1 and CDR2 sequences are SGHNT and YYREEE (reference sequence). The sample in question was PBMCs, obtained around 270 days after transplant. The V gene is TRBV5-4, the J gene TRBJ2-3; 7 bases are a match to TRBD2. The TCR was taken from a human patient who received an intestinal transplant, so some T cells may come from the graft donor. This chain's CDR3 is CASSTYRGVTADTQYF. Here the CDR3 DNA reads TGTGCCAGCAGCACCTACCGGGGGGTGACGGCAGATACGCAGTATTTT. The full variable domain, completed using reference TRBV5-4 and TRBJ2-3, is ETGVTQSPTHLIKTRGQQVTLRCSSQSGHNTVSWYQQALGQGPQFIFQYYREEENGRGNFPPRFSGLQFPNYSSELNVNALELDDSALYLCASSTYRGVTADTQYFGPGTRLTVL.